A single sample gave rise to the 9 T cell receptor beta chains below, sequenced in a study of siplizumab effects on memory and regulatory T cells. Here immunoSEQ multiplex PCR was the method, and the copy in TCRdb shows in-frame clones only, minus some. The data contain about 10,000 clones, around 42% of them seen just once; the ten biggest clones take up under 25%. Cells from the mixed lymphocyte reaction underwent coculture for five to seven days at 37 degrees C. Their target antigens are unknown. The sequenced material came from CFSE-low (dividing) CD4+ T cells sorted from an allogeneic mixed lymphocyte reaction. Receptor source: a human donor in good health; the cells came from an allogeneic mixed lymphocyte reaction.

The chain has TRBV10-1 and TRBJ2-7, with TRBD1 identical over 7 bases. The CDR3 is 14 residues long. The ends lost 3 bases at V and 3 bases at J; junction bases unmatched: 5. Germline CDR1 reads WNHNN; CDR2 reads SYGVQD (reference sequence). CDR3 nucleotides: TGCGCCAGCAGTGAAGGGGACAGCCGCTACGAGCAGTACTTC. It yields the protein CASSEGDSRYEQYF.

The rearrangement joins TRBV2 to TRBJ2-7; possible D gene TRBD2, 6 bases. The germline V gene encodes CDR1 SNHLY and CDR2 FYNNEI. CDR3 length: 12 amino acids. V was trimmed by 7 bases and J by 2 bases, leaving 9 bases between them. The CDR3 nucleotides read TGTGCCAGCACGGACTACCCCTACGAGCAGTACTTC. Its translation: CASTDYPYEQYF.

This clone appeared a few times. V and J are TRBV11-3 and TRBJ1-1; 11 nucleotides agree with TRBD1. The J segment lost 4 bases and the V segment lost 1 base, leaving 2 bases of the junction unmatched. The V gene's germline CDR1 is SGHNT and CDR2 YENEEA. CDR3 length: 15 amino acids. CDR3 in DNA: TGTGCCAGCAGCTTAGGGGGGACAGGGGGCACTGAAGCTTTCTTT. The encoded protein is CASSLGGTGGTEAFF.

This clone has just one count. The chain links TRBV19 to TRBJ2-5; D gene unclear. The J call may be wrong; the DNA end is better matched by TRBJ2-7. The CDR3 runs 13 residues. Germline V gene lookup returns CDR1 LNHDA and CDR2 SQIVND (reference sequence). This CDR3 reads CASSIGGTYEQYF. The CDR3 DNA sequence: TGTGCCAGTAGTATTGGTGGAACCTACGAGCAGTACTTC.

The chain couples TRBV7-8 to TRBJ1-6; D is uncertain. The CDR3 is 17 residues long. From germline, CDR1 is SGHVS and CDR2 FQNEAQ. Trimming stripped 0 bases from V and 0 bases from J, with 9 bases between. The CDR3 spells CASSLALSSSYNSPLHF. The CDR3 region has the DNA TGTGCCAGCAGCTTAGCTTTATCCAGCTCCTATAATTCACCCCTCCACTTT.

This clone was counted a few times. The V and J genes are TRBV29-1 and TRBJ2-3; the match to TRBD1 covers 12 bases. The J segment lost 6 bases and the V segment lost 4 bases, leaving 5 bases of the junction unmatched. This CDR3 contains 14 residues. Germline loops: CDR1 SQVTM, CDR2 ANQGSEA. CDR3: CSVAGTGGLDTQYF. CDR3 coding DNA: TGCAGCGTTGCAGGGACAGGGGGCCTGGATACGCAGTATTTT.

The rearrangement uses TRBV30 and TRBJ1-5, with 8 bases aligning to TRBD1. The CDR3 runs 14 residues. The junction had 6 bases not matched to a gene; V was cut back by 1 base and J by 7 bases. The germline gives CDR1 GTSNPN, CDR2 SVGIG (reference sequence). DNA for the CDR3: TGTGCCTGGAGTGCAGGGGGCGCCCAACAGCCCCAGCATTTT. The encoded protein is CAWSAGGAQQPQHF.

This clone was observed once. This chain joins TRBV28 and TRBJ2-3; a possible D gene is TRBD2 (6 bases). Trimming took 1 base from V and 1 from J, leaving 9 bases between them. CDR3 length: 15 amino acids. Germline-derived CDR1 and CDR2 are MDHEN and SYDVKM. CDR3: CASSLSGVRTDTQYF. Written as DNA, the CDR3 is TGTGCCAGCAGTTTATCGGGGGTACGCACAGATACGCAGTATTTT.

Note on this clone: This may be a read error, as it is one base from a much larger clone. Different DNA sequences within this sample yield the same CDR3. The rearrangement uses TRBV2 and TRBJ1-5, with TRBD1 as a possible D gene (5 bases). Looked up from germline, CDR1 is SNHLY and CDR2 is FYNNEI. The CDR3 has 15 amino acids. CDR3: CATKLGDHSNQPQHF. The DNA for the CDR3 is TGTGCCACCAAACTAGGGGATCATAGCAATCAACCCCAGCATTTT.